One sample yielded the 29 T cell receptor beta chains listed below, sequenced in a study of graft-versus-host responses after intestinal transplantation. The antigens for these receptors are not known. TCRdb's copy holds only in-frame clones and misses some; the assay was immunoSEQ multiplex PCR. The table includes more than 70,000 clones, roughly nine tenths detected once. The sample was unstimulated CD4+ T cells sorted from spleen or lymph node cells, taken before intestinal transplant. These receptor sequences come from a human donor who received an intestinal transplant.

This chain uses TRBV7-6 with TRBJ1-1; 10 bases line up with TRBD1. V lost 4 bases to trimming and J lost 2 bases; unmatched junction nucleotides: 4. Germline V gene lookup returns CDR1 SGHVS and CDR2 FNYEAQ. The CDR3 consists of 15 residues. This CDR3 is CASSSRDRGNTEAFF. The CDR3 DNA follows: TGTGCCAGCAGCTCCCGGGACAGGGGAAACACTGAAGCTTTCTTT.

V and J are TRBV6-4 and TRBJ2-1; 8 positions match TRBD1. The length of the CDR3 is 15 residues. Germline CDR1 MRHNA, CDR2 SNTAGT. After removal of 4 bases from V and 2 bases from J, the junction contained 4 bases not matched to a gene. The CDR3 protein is CASSAETGAYNEQFF. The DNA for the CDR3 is TGTGCCAGCAGTGCAGAGACAGGGGCCTACAATGAGCAGTTCTTC.

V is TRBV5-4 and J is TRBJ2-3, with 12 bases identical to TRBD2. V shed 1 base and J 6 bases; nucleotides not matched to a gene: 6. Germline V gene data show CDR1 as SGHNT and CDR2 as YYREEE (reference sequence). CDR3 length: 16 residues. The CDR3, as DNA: TGTGCCAGCAGCTTGCGACTAGCGGGGGAAGGGGATACGCAGTATTTT. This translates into CASSLRLAGEGDTQYF.

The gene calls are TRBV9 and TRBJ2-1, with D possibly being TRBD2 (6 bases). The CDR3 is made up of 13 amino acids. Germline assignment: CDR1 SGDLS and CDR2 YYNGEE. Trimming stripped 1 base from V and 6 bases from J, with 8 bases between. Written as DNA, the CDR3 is TGTGCCAGCAGCGTACAGACTAGCAATGAGCAGTTCTTC. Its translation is CASSVQTSNEQFF.

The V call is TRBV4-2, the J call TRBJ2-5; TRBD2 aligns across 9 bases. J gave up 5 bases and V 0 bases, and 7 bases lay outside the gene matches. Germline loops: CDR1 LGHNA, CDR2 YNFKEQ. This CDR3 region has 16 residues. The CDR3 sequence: CASSQEMAGGPETQYF. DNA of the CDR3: TGTGCCAGCAGCCAAGAAATGGCGGGGGGGCCGGAGACCCAGTACTTC.

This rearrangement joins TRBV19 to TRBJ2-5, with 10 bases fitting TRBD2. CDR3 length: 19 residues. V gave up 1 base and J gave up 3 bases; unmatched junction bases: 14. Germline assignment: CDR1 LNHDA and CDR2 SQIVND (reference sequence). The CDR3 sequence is CASSIAGGSGGARKETQYF. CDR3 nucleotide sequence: TGTGCCAGTAGTATAGCGGGAGGGAGCGGGGGGGCTCGGAAAGAGACCCAGTACTTC.

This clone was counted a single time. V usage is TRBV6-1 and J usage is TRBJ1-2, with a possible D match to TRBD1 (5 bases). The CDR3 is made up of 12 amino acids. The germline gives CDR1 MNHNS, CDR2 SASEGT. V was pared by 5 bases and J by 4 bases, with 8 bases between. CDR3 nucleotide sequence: TGTGCCAGCAGTAGGGGAATCTATGGCTACACCTTC. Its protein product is CASSRGIYGYTF.

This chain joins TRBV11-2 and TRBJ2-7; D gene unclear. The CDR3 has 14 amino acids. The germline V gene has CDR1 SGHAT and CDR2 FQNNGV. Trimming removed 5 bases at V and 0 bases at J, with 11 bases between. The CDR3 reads CASSLTRDSYEQYF. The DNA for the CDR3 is TGTGCCAGCAGCCTCACTCGCGACTCCTACGAGCAGTACTTC. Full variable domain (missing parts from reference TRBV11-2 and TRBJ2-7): EAGVAQSPRYKIIEKRQSVAFWCNPISGHATLYWYQQILGQGPKLLIQFQNNGVVDDSQLPKDRFSAERLKGVDSTLKIQPAKLEDSAVYLCASSLTRDSYEQYFGPGTRLTVT.

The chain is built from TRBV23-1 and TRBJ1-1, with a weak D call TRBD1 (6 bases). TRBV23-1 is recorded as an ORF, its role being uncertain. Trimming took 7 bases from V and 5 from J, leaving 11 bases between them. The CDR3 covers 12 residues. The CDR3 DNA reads TGCGCCAGCATGCCCGGGACAACTGAAGCTTTCTTT. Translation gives CASMPGTTEAFF.

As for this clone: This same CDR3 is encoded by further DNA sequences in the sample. The CDR3 protein is CAWSVRRPGGDGECYEKLFF. The CDR3 DNA reads as TGTGCCTGGAGTGTACGACGGCCAGGGGGAGATGGGGAATGTTATGAAAAACTGTTTTTT. This sequence joins TRBV30 and TRBJ1-4; TRBD1 matches at 7 bases. V trimming: 0 bases; J trimming: 6 bases; junction bases outside the gene matches: 22. In germline, CDR1 is GTSNPN, CDR2 SVGIG (reference sequence). This CDR3 comprises 20 residues.

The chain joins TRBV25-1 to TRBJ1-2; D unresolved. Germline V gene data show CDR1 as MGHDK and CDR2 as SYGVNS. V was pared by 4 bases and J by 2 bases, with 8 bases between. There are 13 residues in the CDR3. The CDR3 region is CASSVGGNYGYTF. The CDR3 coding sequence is TGTGCCAGCAGTGTGGGAGGCAACTATGGCTACACCTTC.

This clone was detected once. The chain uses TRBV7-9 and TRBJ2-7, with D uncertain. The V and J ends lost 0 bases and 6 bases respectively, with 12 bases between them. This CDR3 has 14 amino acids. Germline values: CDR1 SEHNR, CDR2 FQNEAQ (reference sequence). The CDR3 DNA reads TGTGCCAGCAGCTTAGCTGCGCTAGGCAGCGAGCAGTACTTC. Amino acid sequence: CASSLAALGSEQYF.

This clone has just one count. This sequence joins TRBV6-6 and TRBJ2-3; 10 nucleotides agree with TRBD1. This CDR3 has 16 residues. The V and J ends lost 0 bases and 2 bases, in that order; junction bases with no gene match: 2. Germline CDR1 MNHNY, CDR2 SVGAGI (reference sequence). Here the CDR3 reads CASSYSGQGNTDTQYF. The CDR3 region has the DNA TGTGCCAGCAGTTACTCGGGACAGGGGAACACAGATACGCAGTATTTT.

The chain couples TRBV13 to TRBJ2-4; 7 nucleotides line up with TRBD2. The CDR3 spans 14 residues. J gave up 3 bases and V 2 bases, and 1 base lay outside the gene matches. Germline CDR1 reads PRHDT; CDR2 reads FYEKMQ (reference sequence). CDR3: CASSLTGGKNIQYF. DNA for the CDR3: TGTGCCAGCAGCTTAACGGGGGGCAAAAACATTCAGTACTTC.

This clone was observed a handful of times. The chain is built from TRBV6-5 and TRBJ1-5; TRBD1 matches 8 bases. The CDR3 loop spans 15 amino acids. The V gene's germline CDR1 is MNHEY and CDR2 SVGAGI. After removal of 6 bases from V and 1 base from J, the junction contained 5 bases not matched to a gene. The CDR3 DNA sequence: TGTGCCAGCAGCCCGGACAGGGTGAGCAATCAGCCCCAGCATTTT. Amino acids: CASSPDRVSNQPQHF.

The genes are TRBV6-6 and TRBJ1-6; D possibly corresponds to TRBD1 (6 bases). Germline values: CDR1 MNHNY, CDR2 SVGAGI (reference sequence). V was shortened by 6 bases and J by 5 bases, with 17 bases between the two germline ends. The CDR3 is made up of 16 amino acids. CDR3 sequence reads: CASRNPWDTNNSPLHF. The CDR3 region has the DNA TGTGCCAGCAGGAACCCCTGGGACACCAATAATTCACCCCTCCACTTT.

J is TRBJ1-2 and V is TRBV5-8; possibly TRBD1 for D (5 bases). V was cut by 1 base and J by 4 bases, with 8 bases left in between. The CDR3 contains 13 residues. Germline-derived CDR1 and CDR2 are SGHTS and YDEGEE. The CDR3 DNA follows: TGTGCCAGCAGCTTGCTAACAGGCTATGGCTACACCTTC. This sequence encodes CASSLLTGYGYTF.

CDR3 sequence: CASGGLAGGPADTQYF. Written as DNA, the CDR3 is TGCGCCAGCGGGGGACTAGCGGGGGGGCCGGCGGATACGCAGTATTTT. The rearrangement links TRBV4-1 to TRBJ2-3; TRBD2 matches at 16 bases. This CDR3 has 16 amino acids. The J segment lost 6 bases and the V segment lost 8 bases, leaving 8 bases of the junction unmatched. Germline lookup yields CDR1 MGHRA and CDR2 YSYEKL.

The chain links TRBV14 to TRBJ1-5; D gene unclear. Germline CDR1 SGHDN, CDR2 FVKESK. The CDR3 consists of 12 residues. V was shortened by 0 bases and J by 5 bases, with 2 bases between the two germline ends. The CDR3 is CASSQDYQPQHF. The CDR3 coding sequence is TGTGCCAGCAGCCAAGACTATCAGCCCCAGCATTTT.

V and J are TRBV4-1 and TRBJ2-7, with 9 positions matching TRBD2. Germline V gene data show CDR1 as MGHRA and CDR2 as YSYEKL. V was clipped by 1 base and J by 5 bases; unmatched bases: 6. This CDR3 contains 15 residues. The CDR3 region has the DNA TGCGCCAGCAGCCAAGCCCGCGGGGGGGCCAACGAGCAGTACTTC. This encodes CASSQARGGANEQYF.

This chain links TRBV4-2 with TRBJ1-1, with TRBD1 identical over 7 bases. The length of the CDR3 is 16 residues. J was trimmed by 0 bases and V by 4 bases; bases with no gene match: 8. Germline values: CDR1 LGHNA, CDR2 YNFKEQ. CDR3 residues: CASSPVTGAMNTEAFF. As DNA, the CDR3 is TGTGCCAGCAGCCCTGTAACAGGGGCGATGAACACTGAAGCTTTCTTT.

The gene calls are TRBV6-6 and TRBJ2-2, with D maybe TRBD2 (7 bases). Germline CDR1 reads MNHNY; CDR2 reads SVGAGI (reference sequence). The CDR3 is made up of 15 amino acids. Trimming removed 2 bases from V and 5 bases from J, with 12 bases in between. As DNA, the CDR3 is TGTGCCAGCAGTTACGGGGGGGCGGGGACCGGGGAGCTGTTTTTT. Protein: CASSYGGAGTGELFF.

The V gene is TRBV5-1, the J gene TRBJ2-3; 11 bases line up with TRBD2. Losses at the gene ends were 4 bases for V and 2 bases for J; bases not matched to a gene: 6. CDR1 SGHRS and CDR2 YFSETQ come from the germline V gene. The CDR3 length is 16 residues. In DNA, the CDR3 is TGCGCCAGCAGCCCGGGGACTAGCGGAACCACAGATACGCAGTATTTT. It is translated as CASSPGTSGTTDTQYF.

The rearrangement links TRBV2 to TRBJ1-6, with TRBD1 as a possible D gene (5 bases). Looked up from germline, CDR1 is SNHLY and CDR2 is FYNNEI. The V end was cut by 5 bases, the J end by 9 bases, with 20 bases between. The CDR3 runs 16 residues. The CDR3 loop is CASSKQTAGGGSPLHF. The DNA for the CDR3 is TGTGCCAGCAGTAAGCAGACAGCCGGTGGTGGTTCACCCCTCCACTTT.

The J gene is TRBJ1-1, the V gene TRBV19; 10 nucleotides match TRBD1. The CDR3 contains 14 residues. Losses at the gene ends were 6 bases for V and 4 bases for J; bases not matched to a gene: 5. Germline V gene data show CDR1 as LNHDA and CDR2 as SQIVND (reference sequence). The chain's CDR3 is CASRRTGGATEAFF. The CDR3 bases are TGTGCCAGTAGGAGGACAGGGGGGGCCACTGAAGCTTTCTTT.

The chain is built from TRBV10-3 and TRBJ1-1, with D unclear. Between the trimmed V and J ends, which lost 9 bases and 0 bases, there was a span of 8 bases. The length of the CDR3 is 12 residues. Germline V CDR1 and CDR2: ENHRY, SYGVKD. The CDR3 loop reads CAISELNTEAFF. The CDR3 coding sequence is TGTGCCATTTCAGAATTGAACACTGAAGCTTTCTTT.

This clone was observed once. This chain's CDR3 is CSVRDSGNTIYF. The DNA of the CDR3 is TGCAGCGTAAGAGACTCTGGAAACACCATATATTTT. The chain uses TRBV29-1 and TRBJ1-3; D is unresolved. This CDR3 is built from 12 residues. Germline V lookup: CDR1 SQVTM, CDR2 ANQGSEA. With 6 bases removed from V and 0 bases from J, the gap between germline ends came to 6 bases.

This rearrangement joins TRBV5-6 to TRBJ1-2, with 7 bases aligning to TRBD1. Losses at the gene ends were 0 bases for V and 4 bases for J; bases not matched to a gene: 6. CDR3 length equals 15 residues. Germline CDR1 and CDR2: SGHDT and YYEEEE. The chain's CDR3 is CASSLGDRVGYGYTF. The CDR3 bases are TGTGCCAGCAGCTTGGGAGACAGGGTGGGCTATGGCTACACCTTC. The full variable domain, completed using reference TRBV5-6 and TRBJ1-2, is DAGVTQSPTHLIKTRGQQVTLRCSPKSGHDTVSWYQQALGQGPQFIFQYYEEEERQRGNFPDRFSGHQFPNYSSELNVNALLLGDSALYLCASSLGDRVGYGYTFGSGTRLTVV.

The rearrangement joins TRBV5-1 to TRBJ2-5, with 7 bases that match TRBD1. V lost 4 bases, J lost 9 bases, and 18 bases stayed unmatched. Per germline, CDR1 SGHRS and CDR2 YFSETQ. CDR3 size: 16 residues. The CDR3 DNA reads TGCGCCAGCAGCGGAAGCCCAGGGACCGCCCAGGGGGCCCAGTACTTC. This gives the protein CASSGSPGTAQGAQYF.